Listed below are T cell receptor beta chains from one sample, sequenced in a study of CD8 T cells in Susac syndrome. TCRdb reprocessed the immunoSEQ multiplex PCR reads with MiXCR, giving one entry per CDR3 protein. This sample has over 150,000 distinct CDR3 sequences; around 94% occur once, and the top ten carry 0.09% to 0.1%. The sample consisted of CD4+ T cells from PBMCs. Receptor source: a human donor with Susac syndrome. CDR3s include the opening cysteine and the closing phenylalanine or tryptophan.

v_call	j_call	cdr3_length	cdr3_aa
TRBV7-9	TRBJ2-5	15	CASSTGRGAGETQYF
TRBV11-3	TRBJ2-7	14	CASSSYPSSYEQYF
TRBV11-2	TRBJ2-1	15	CASTVSGGEYNEQFF
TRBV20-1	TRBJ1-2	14	CSASYGFTNYGYTF
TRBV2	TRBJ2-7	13	CASSGGQDYEQYF
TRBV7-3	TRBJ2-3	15	CASSPGLGVSDTQYF
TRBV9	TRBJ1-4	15	CASSGQGATNEKLFF
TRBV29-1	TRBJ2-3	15	CSATLMTTSTDTQYF
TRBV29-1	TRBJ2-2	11	CSGTNTGELFF
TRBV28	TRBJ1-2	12	CASSLAGEGYTF
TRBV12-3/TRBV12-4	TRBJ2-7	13	CASSQPNSYEQYF
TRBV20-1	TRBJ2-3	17	CSAAKSWVGSSTDTQYF
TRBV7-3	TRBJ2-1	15	CASSYAQGSINEQFF
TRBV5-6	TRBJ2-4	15	CASSSSGPQIDIQYF
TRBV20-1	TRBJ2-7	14	CSASAGTGAYEQYF
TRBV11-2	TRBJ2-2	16	CASSPTGTRRTGELFF
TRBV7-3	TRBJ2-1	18	CASSSQPRGLAGYNEQFF
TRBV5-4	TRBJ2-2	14	CASSPGLGAGELFF
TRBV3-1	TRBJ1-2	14	CASSQGRGPYGYTF
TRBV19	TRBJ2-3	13	CASSITTGDTQYF
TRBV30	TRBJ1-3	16	CASGQGRPFSGNTIYF
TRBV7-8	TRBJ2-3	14	CASSLLKGKDTQYF
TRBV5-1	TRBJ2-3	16	CASSLVGDSSTDTQYF
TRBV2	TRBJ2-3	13	CASGLVGTDTQYF
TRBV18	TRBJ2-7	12	CASSPDNYEQYF
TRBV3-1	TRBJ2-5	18	CASSQGILGLRSPKTQYF
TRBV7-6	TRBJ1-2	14	CASSSFTGGGGYTF
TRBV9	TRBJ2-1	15	CASSVGGILLDEQFF
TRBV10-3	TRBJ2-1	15	CAISPGGDPWNEQFF
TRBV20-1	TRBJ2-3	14	CSAGTSGSPDTQYF
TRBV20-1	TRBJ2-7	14	CSAQTGTLSYEQYF
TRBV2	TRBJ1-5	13	CASSATGVQPQHF
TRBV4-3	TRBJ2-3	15	CASSKQGAGADTQYF
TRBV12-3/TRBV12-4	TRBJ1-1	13	CASSSTGVTEAFF
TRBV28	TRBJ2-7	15	CASSGTGESYYEQYF
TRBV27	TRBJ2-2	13	CASSLYGAGELFF
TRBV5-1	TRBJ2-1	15	CASSAGQGRFNEQFF
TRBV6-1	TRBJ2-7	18	CASRPLQGVARTTYEQYF
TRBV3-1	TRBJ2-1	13	CASSQGPGDEQFF
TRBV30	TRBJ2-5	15	CAWSDRDRGRETQYF
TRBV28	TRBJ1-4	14	CASNGGQPNEKLFF
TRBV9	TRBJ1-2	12	CASSVGLSGYTF
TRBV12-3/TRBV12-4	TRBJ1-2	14	CASSLRDRGNGYTF
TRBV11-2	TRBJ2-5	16	CASSLGINRRVETQYF
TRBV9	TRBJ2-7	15	CASSPHPGHSYEQYF